The present T cell receptor beta chain was sequenced within a study of CD8 T cells in ankylosing spondylitis. Study observations and caveats: It appeared that ankylosing spondylitis blood was characterized by a TCR beta motif of 8 or 9 highly homologous variants. According to the report, clones linked to the disease were significantly enriched in matched synovial fluid samples taken from ankylosing spondylitis patients. CD8+ by phenotype, disease-linked clones were relatively rare in peripheral blood.

Comments on this clonotype: The antigen remains unidentified.

In making TCR beta libraries, quantitative 5'-RACE with molecular barcodes was used. TCRdb ran MiXCR on the 5' RACE reads and lists one entry per CDR3 protein. The sample has 300,000 to 400,000 distinct CDR3 sequences, about 9.9% seen once. V lost 6 bases and J 0 bases, leaving 14 bases between the germline ends. The CDR3 covers 15 residues. V usage is TRBV12-3 or TRBV12-4 and J usage is TRBJ1-1; D is perhaps TRBD1 (5 bases). Material: blood, either unsorted or a sorted T cell fraction (not recorded which). This receptor was obtained from a female donor with ankylosing spondylitis or in good health (not recorded which). The CDR3 reads CASREGTGMNTEAFF. In DNA form, the CDR3 reads TGTGCCAGCAGGGAGGGGACTGGGATGAACACTGAAGCTTTCTTT.